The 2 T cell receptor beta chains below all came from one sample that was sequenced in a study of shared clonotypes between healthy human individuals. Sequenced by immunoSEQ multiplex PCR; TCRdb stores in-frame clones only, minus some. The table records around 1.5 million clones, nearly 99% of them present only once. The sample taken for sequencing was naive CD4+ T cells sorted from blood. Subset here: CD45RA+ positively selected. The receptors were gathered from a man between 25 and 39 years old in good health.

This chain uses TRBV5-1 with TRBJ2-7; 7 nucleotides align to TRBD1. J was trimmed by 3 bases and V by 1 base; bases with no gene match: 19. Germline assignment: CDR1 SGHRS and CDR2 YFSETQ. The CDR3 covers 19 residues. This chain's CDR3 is CASSLTLLARTGHFYEQYF. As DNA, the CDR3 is TGCGCCAGCAGCTTGACCTTGCTCGCGAGGACAGGCCATTTCTACGAGCAGTACTTC. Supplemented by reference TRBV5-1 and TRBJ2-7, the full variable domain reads KAGVTQTPRYLIKTRGQQVTLSCSPISGHRSVSWYQQTPGQGLQFLFEYFSETQRNKGNFPGRFSGRQFSNSRSEMNVSTLELGDSALYLCASSLTLLARTGHFYEQYFGPGTRLTVT.

CDR3 protein: CAWTPANGNTIYF. CDR3 bases: TGTGCCTGGACCCCCGCCAATGGAAACACCATATATTTT. This sequence joins TRBV30 and TRBJ1-3; D uncertain. This CDR3 has 13 amino acids. CDR1 is GTSNPN, CDR2 SVGIG, per germline (reference sequence). V shed 4 bases and J shed 3 bases, with 10 bases lying between them.